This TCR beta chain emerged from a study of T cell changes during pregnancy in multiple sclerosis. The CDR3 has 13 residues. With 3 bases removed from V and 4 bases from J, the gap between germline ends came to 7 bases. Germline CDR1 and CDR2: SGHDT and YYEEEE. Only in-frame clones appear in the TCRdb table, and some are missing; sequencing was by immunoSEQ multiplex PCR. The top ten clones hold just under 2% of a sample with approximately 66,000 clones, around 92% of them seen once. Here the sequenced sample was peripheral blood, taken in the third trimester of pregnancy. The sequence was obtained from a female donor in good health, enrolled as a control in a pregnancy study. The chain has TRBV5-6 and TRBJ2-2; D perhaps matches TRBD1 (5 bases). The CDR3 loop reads CASSSRATGELFF. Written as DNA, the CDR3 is TGTGCCAGCAGCTCCAGGGCCACCGGGGAGCTGTTTTTT.